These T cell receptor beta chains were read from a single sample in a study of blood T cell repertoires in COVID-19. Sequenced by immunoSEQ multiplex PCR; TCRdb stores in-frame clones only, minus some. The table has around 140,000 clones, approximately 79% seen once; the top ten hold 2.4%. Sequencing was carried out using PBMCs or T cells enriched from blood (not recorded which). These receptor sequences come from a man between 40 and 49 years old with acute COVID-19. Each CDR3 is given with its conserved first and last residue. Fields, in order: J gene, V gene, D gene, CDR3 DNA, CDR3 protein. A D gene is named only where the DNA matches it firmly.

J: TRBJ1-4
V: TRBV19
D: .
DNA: TGTGCCAGTAGACCTGGGAGGTCGAGAGATGATGAAAAACTGTTTTTT
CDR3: CASRPGRSRDDEKLFF

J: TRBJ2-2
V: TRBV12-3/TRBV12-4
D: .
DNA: TGTGCCAGCAGTTCTGTAGCCGGGGAGCTGTTTTTT
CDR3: CASSSVAGELFF

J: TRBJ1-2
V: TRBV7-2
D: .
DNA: TGTGCCAGCAGCCAAAACGGACAAAATGGCTACACCTTC
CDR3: CASSQNGQNGYTF

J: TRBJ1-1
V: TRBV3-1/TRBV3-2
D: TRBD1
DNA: TGTGCCAGCAGCCAAGCGGACAGGGTGAACACTGAAGCTTTCTTT
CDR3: CASSQADRVNTEAFF

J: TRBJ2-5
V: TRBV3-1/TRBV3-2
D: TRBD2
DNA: TGTGCCAGCAGCCCCCCTCCCGCGGACCCGCGGGGGCAGTACTTC
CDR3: CASSPPPADPRGQYF

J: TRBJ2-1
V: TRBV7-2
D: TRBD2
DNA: TGTGCCAGCAGCTTCACTAGCGGGGGATACAATGAGCAGTTCTTC
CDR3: CASSFTSGGYNEQFF

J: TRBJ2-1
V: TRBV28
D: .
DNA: TGTGCCAGCAGTTCACTTTCCCTTTACAATGAGCAGTTCTTC
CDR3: CASSSLSLYNEQFF

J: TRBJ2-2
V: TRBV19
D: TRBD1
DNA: TGTGCCAGTAGTATCCAGGGGGCGACCACCGGGGAGCTGTTTTTT
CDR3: CASSIQGATTGELFF

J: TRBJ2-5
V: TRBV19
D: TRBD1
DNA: TGTGCCAGTAGTGGCCGACAGGGGGAGACCCAGTACTTC
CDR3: CASSGRQGETQYF

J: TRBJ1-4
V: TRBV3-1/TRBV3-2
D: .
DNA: TGTGCCAGCAGCCCAAGAGGGGGAACTAATGAAAAACTGTTTTTT
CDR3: CASSPRGGTNEKLFF